This TCR beta chain was identified during a study of beta chain features in type 1 diabetes. Study observations and caveats: VDJ junctions from type 1 diabetes patients carried fewer insertions and larger deletions. Shortening of TCRB CDR3s, moderate but significant, appeared in all four CD4+ subsets of Type 1 diabetes patients.

CD45RO/CCR7/CD25/CD127/CD95/CD27 staining was used to isolate CD4+ naive, central memory, regulatory and stem cell-like memory cells by sorting. All of the sorted populations showed purity greater than 95%. Isolated RNA was reverse transcribed in full, so expressed TCRB transcripts were sequenced. Profiled with immunoSEQ multiplex PCR; TCRdb holds only in-frame clones, not every one. The sample has under 400,000 clones; about 20% are singletons. For this clone: Its specificity is unknown.

V shed 1 base, J shed 0 bases, and the junction held 5 bases outside the gene matches. The CDR3 extends over 17 amino acids. Per germline, CDR1 LGHNA and CDR2 YSLEER. This sequence originates from a woman between 18 and 30 years old in good health. The rearrangement joins TRBV4-3 to TRBJ2-3, with 9 bases matching TRBD2. Sequencing used naive CD4+ T cells from blood. The CDR3 protein is CASSQVTSGSSTDTQYF. Here the CDR3 DNA reads TGCGCCAGCAGCCAAGTCACTAGCGGGTCTAGCACAGATACGCAGTATTTT.